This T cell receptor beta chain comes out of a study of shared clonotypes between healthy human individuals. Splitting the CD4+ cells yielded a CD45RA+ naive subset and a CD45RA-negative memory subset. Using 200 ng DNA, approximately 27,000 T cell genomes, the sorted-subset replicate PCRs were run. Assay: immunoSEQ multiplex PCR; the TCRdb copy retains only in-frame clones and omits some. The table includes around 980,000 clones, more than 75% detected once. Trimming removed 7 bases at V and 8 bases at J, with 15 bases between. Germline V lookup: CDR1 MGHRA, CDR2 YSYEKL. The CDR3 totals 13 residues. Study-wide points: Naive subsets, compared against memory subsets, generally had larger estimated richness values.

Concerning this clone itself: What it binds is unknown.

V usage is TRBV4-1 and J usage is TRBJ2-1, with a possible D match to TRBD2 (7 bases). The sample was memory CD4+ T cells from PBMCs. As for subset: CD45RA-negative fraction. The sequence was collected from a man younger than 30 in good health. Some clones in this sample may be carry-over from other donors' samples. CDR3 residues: CASTTRGGDEQFF. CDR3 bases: TGCGCCAGCACGACTAGGGGGGGAGATGAGCAGTTCTTC.